This entry features one T cell receptor (beta chain) sequence. Its antigen is undetermined. This sample is part of a study of T cells in Graves' hyperthyroidism and ophthalmopathy. Broader study findings: Also found in blood were most expanded thyroid clonotypes above 0.001. Prediction of ophthalmopathy progression came a median roughly 6.7 months pre-onset. In simple terms, a model built on 13 V-J features told ophthalmopathy apart from stable hyperthyroidism.

Researchers took RNA transcripts and amplified the TCR beta CDR3 regions from them. An initial round of RT-PCR targeting the TCR CDR3 relied on the HTBI primer set. One entry per CDR3 protein results from TCRdb running MiXCR on the multiplex PCR reads. Among roughly 500,000 distinct CDR3 sequences, about half were seen once, and the ten largest hold roughly 19%. Thyroid ultrasound and orbital computed tomography, with clinical symptoms and serum thyroxine and TRAb, informed diagnoses. The clonotype was recovered from an adult woman with Graves' disease, either hyperthyroidism or ophthalmopathy (not recorded which). Sequenced input: peripheral blood or thyroid tissue (not recorded which).

The CDR3: CSAGGDGAYEQYF. DNA for the CDR3: TGCAGCGCGGGGGGGGACGGAGCCTACGAGCAGTACTTC. This chain joins TRBV29-1 and TRBJ2-7, with 8 positions matching TRBD2. Unmatched junction bases numbered 7, after V lost 7 bases and J lost 2 bases. The CDR3 contains 13 residues. CDR1 and CDR2 from the germline V gene are SQVTM and ANQGSEA.